Given below is one TCR beta chain in context. Its antigen is undetermined. 13 Jbeta primers and 60 Vbeta primers were used for the PCR. Some clones are missing from TCRdb's copy, which holds only in-frame ones; the method was immunoSEQ multiplex PCR. The repertoire holds around 110,000 clones, roughly 68% seen once, with roughly 0.92% in the top ten. The source of the sample is a study of cytomegalovirus exposure and HLA in healthy donors. Whole-study results and caveats: Beyond CMV serostatus, there was no information to go on about immune exposure.

Germline CDR1 reads GTSNPN; CDR2 reads SVGIG (reference sequence). The V and J ends lost 5 bases and 2 bases respectively, with 10 bases between them. This CDR3 has 13 amino acids. The rearrangement uses TRBV30 and TRBJ1-3; D may be TRBD1 (6 bases). This sequence was found in a woman in her thirties in good health and CMV-seronegative. The material sequenced was PBMCs. In DNA, the CDR3 is TGTGCCTGGGGCACAGGGACTGGAAACACCATATATTTT. It yields the protein CAWGTGTGNTIYF.